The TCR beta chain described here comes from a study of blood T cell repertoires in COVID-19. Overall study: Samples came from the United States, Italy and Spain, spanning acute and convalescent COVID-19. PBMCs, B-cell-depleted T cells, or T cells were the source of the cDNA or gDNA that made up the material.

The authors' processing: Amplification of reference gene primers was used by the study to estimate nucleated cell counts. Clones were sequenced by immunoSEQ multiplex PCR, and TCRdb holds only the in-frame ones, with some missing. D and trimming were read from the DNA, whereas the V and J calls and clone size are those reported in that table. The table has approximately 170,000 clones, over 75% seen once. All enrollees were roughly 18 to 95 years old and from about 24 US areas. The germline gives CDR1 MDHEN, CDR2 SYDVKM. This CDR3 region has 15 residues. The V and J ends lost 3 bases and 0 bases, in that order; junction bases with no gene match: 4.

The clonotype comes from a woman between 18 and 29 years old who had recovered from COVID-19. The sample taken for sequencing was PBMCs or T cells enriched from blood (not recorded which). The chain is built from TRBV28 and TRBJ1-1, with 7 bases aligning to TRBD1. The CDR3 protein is CASSLGGQMNTEAFF. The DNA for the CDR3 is TGTGCCAGCAGTTTGGGGGGACAGATGAACACTGAAGCTTTCTTT.